The following is a T cell receptor (beta chain) sequence with its context. Its specific antigen is unknown. The input lacks base qualities; no much larger clone sits a single base away. The data were taken from a study of T cell responses to AZD1222 COVID-19 vaccine (dated by TCRdb to the early 2020s). About the investigation overall: TCR sequencing was performed for 230 to 250 trial participants, of whom approximately 200 were given two doses of AZD1222 and around 26 were given two doses of MenACWY control vaccine. Enrollment into the trials was organized by age into subgroups of 18-55, 56-69 and 70-plus years, and those subgroups contained approximately 150, 30 and 60 TCR-sequenced participants, respectively. Broader findings and caveats from the paper: Participants were mostly white British and included more females than males, and it was suggested by the authors that clonal diversity may have been underestimated. The 56-69-year group was small, and its depth increase did not reach significance, likely because of low power. Spike-specific TCR breadth and depth rose significantly after two AZD1222 doses compared with day 0 and with MenACWY recipients. Because no day 14 peak-response samples were available, repertoires were characterized only after the peak T cell response. CD4 TCRs associated with the vaccine covered the entire spike protein, and the dominant responses were in regions 160-218 and 743-854. Reportedly, almost half of the unique spike-specific TCRs recognized epitopes lying outside the regions that are mutated in the B.1.351 and B.1.1.7 variants. Conclusions about previously exposed vaccinees were limited because only six AZD1222 recipients were SARS-CoV-2 seropositive at baseline.

What this sample's time point label stands for: about 28 days (+/-7) after the second vaccine dose. Because spike-specific TCR depth and breadth did not differ between the two schedules, AZD1222 recipients who got a second dose at roughly 4 weeks were pooled with those who got a second dose at roughly 12 weeks. The vaccinee samples were drawn from two UK trials, COV001 and COV002, one of which was a single-blind randomized controlled phase 2/3 trial testing AZD1222 (ChAdOx1 nCoV-19) in healthy adults. Trial participant PBMC samples were collected at day 0 and day 28 after the second dose for TCRbeta chain sequencing. The CDR3 regions of human TCRbeta chains were analyzed by immunosequencing. The published analysis was carried out like this. Repertoire TCRs were checked for matches against a reference library of SARS-CoV-2-specific TCRs that had been generated using the MIRA antigen-specificity platform. Breadth meant the fraction of unique TCRs that were SARS-CoV-2-associated, whereas depth meant the fraction of total T cells that were SARS-CoV-2-associated. Using the MIRA data, each spike-specific TCR was mapped to the spike region that the TCR reacts to and placed in a CD4 or CD8 class. Log10-transformed breadth and depth values were compared by one-way ANOVA with Sidak's multiple comparisons tests. Here the immuneACCESS table is served through TCRdb, limited to in-frame sequences with V and J called. Missing clones are a known gap in these copies; in checked studies unresolved V genes cover under half, and the rest lacks a known reason. D and trimming were read from the DNA, whereas the V and J calls and clone size are those reported in that table. This sample gives roughly 150,000 clones in total; roughly nine tenths of them show up just once. The top ten clonotypes cover over 1.2% of the sample.

Counted from cysteine to phenylalanine, this CDR3 has 13 amino acids. The DNA shown is the 39-base CDR3, in frame from base 1. V is pared back by 8 bases and J by 2 bases, with 9 bases lying between the germline termini. CDR1 and CDR2 are drawn from the germline V gene: MRHNA, SNTAGT. This receptor was identified in an adult who received the AZD1222 COVID-19 vaccine. This chain is built from TRBV6-4 and TRBJ2-2; the D gene could be TRBD1 or TRBD2, each one agreeing over 5 bases. The sequencing used peripheral blood, collected 28 days after the second AZD1222 dose. The CDR3 reads as follows: CASRGPNTGELFF. The nucleotide sequence is TGTGCCAGCCGGGGACCTAACACCGGGGAGCTGTTTTTT.